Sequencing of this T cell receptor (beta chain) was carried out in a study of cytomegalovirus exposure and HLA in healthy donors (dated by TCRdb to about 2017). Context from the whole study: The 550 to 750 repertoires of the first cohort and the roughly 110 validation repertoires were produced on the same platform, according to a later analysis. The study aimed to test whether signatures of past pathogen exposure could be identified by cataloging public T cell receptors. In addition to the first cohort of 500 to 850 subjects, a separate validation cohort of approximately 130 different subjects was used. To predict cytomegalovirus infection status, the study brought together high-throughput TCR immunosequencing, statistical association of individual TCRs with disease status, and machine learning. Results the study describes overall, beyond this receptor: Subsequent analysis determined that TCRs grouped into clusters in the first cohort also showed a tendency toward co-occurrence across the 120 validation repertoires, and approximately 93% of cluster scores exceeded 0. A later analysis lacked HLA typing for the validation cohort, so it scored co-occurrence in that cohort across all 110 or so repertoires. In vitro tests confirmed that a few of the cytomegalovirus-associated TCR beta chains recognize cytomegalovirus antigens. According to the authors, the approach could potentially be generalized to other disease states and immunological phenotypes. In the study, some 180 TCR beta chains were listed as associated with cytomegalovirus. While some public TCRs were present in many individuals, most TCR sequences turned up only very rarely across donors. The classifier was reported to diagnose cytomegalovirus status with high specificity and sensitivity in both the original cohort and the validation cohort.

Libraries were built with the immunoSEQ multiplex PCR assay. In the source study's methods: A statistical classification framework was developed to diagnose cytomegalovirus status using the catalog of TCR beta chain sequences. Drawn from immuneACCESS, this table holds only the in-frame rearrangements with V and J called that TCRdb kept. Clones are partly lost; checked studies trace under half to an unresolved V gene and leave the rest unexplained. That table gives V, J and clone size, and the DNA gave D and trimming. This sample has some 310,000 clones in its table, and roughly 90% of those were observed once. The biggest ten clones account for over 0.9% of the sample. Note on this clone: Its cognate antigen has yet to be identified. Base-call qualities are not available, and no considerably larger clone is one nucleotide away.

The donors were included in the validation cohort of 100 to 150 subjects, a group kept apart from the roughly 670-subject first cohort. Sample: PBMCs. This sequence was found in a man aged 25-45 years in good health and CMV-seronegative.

The DNA sequence follows: TGTGCCATCAGTGAGCCGGACAGGGGGAATGAGCAGTTCTTC. Its protein is CAISEPDRGNEQFF. The chain is made from TRBV10-3 and TRBJ2-1, and 10 junctional nucleotides match TRBD1. The CDR3 measures 14 amino acids from cysteine to phenylalanine. Here the CDR3 DNA is all that survives: 42 bases in frame from base 1. V is pruned by 2 bases and J by 7 bases, leaving 2 bases of the junction without a gene match. Via the germline V gene, CDR1 is ENHRY and CDR2 SYGVKD.